The rows below give T cell receptor beta chains drawn from one sample of a study of blood T cell repertoires in COVID-19. Clones were read by immunoSEQ multiplex PCR, and TCRdb kept only the in-frame ones, dropping some. The sample has some 250,000 clones; roughly 85% are singletons. The specimen was peripheral blood. These receptors all come from a woman aged 18-35 years with acute or convalescent COVID-19. CDR3s include the opening cysteine and the closing phenylalanine or tryptophan. Fields, in order: J gene, D gene, V gene, clone size, CDR3 protein, CDR3 DNA. The D gene is left open where the match is weak. Not every row has a clone size; where given, it reads once, few, many or a size class.

j_call: TRBJ1-3
d_call: .
v_call: TRBV6-5
clone_size: many
cdr3_aa: CASSYGSSGNTIYF
cdr3_nt: TGTGCCAGCAGTTATGGCAGCTCTGGAAACACCATATATTTT

j_call: TRBJ2-1
d_call: .
v_call: TRBV19
clone_size: once
cdr3_aa: CASSIVVLVGYNEQFF
cdr3_nt: TGTGCCAGTAGTATCGTCGTACTAGTCGGCTACAATGAGCAGTTCTTC

j_call: TRBJ1-5
d_call: .
v_call: TRBV6-2/TRBV6-3
clone_size: few
cdr3_aa: CASSYRPTVSNQPQHF
cdr3_nt: TGTGCCAGCAGTTACCGGCCCACAGTCTCCAATCAGCCCCAGCATTTT

j_call: TRBJ2-2
d_call: TRBD2
v_call: TRBV5-1
clone_size: few
cdr3_aa: CASSRTSVNTGELFF
cdr3_nt: TGCGCCAGCAGCCGAACTAGCGTGAACACCGGGGAGCTGTTTTTT

j_call: TRBJ1-4
d_call: .
v_call: TRBV21-1
clone_size: .
cdr3_aa: CASSKDRGEKLFF
cdr3_nt: TGTGCCAGCAGCAAGGACAGGGGTGAAAAACTGTTTTTT

j_call: TRBJ2-2
d_call: TRBD1
v_call: TRBV7-9
clone_size: .
cdr3_aa: CASSPRDRVIGTGELFF
cdr3_nt: TGTGCCAGCAGCCCCCGGGACAGGGTCATAGGCACCGGGGAGCTGTTTTTT

j_call: TRBJ2-2
d_call: .
v_call: TRBV10-3
clone_size: .
cdr3_aa: CAISALRTTKRSTGELFF
cdr3_nt: TGTGCCATCAGTGCCCTTCGGACGACTAAACGGAGCACCGGGGAGCTGTTTTTT

j_call: TRBJ1-2
d_call: .
v_call: TRBV5-6
clone_size: once
cdr3_aa: CASSLEDSPTNYGYTF
cdr3_nt: TGTGCCAGCAGCTTGGAGGACAGCCCTACTAACTATGGCTACACCTTC

j_call: TRBJ2-7
d_call: TRBD2
v_call: TRBV6-6
clone_size: .
cdr3_aa: CASSYSPSGYEQYF
cdr3_nt: TGTGCCAGCAGTTACTCGCCTAGCGGATACGAGCAGTACTTC

j_call: TRBJ1-2
d_call: TRBD1
v_call: TRBV9
clone_size: .
cdr3_aa: CASSVGGQASVYGYTF
cdr3_nt: TGTGCCAGCAGCGTTGGGGGACAGGCTAGCGTCTATGGCTACACCTTC

j_call: TRBJ1-6
d_call: TRBD1
v_call: TRBV9
clone_size: few
cdr3_aa: CASSVGSGGEVNNSPLHF
cdr3_nt: TGTGCCAGCAGCGTAGGCTCAGGGGGCGAGGTGAATAATTCACCCCTCCACTTT

j_call: TRBJ2-7
d_call: .
v_call: TRBV2
clone_size: .
cdr3_aa: CASTLADTYEQYF
cdr3_nt: TGTGCCAGCACATTGGCGGATACCTACGAGCAGTACTTC

j_call: TRBJ1-2
d_call: TRBD1
v_call: TRBV10-3
clone_size: .
cdr3_aa: CAISDMISAGGLGYGYTF
cdr3_nt: TGTGCCATCAGTGATATGATCTCGGCAGGGGGTTTGGGCTATGGCTACACCTTC

j_call: TRBJ2-2
d_call: .
v_call: TRBV20-1
clone_size: few
cdr3_aa: CSASYVTGELFF
cdr3_nt: TGCAGTGCTAGTTATGTCACCGGGGAGCTGTTTTTT

j_call: TRBJ1-2
d_call: .
v_call: TRBV7-2
clone_size: .
cdr3_aa: CASSPGYGYTF
cdr3_nt: TGTGCCAGCAGCCCAGGCTATGGCTACACCTTC

j_call: TRBJ2-5
d_call: .
v_call: TRBV3-1/TRBV3-2
clone_size: .
cdr3_aa: CASSQDQIRRGQEETQYF
cdr3_nt: TGTGCCAGCAGCCAAGATCAAATCCGGAGGGGGCAGGAAGAGACCCAGTACTTC

j_call: TRBJ1-2
d_call: .
v_call: TRBV20-1
clone_size: .
cdr3_aa: CSAPVPSF
cdr3_nt: TGCAGTGCTCCAGTCCCTAGCTTC

j_call: TRBJ1-5
d_call: TRBD1
v_call: TRBV18
clone_size: .
cdr3_aa: CASSPGQGPNQPQHF
cdr3_nt: TGTGCCAGCTCACCGGGACAGGGGCCCAATCAGCCCCAGCATTTT

j_call: TRBJ2-7
d_call: .
v_call: TRBV4-3
clone_size: .
cdr3_aa: CASSQVQGYTYEQYF
cdr3_nt: TGCGCCAGCAGCCAAGTACAGGGCTACACCTACGAGCAGTACTTC

j_call: TRBJ1-1
d_call: .
v_call: TRBV9
clone_size: .
cdr3_aa: CASITIKTGTFF
cdr3_nt: TGTGCCAGCATCACCATAAAAACAGGGACTTTCTTT

j_call: TRBJ2-7
d_call: TRBD1
v_call: TRBV25-1
clone_size: .
cdr3_aa: CASSESSSGGDKQYF
cdr3_nt: TGTGCCAGCAGTGAGTCTTCTTCAGGGGGCGATAAACAGTACTTC

j_call: TRBJ1-2
d_call: TRBD1
v_call: TRBV27
clone_size: .
cdr3_aa: CASSLAPATGGNYGYTF
cdr3_nt: TGTGCCAGCAGTTTAGCCCCCGCTACAGGGGGCAACTATGGCTACACCTTC

j_call: TRBJ2-3
d_call: .
v_call: TRBV2
clone_size: .
cdr3_aa: CASSDSGPSGTDTQYF
cdr3_nt: TGTGCCAGCAGTGACTCGGGGCCTAGCGGCACAGATACGCAGTATTTT

j_call: TRBJ1-4
d_call: .
v_call: TRBV28
clone_size: .
cdr3_aa: CASSPGGVYATNEKLFF
cdr3_nt: TGTGCCAGCAGCCCTGGCGGGGTCTATGCAACTAATGAAAAACTGTTTTTT

j_call: TRBJ2-7
d_call: TRBD2
v_call: TRBV2
clone_size: .
cdr3_aa: CASSGFSGTYEQYF
cdr3_nt: TGTGCCAGCAGTGGCTTTAGCGGGACCTACGAGCAGTACTTC

j_call: TRBJ1-6
d_call: .
v_call: TRBV6-5
clone_size: .
cdr3_aa: CASTSGRVGSPLHF
cdr3_nt: TGTGCCAGCACCTCGGGCAGGGTGGGCTCACCCCTCCACTTT

j_call: TRBJ2-1
d_call: TRBD1
v_call: TRBV27
clone_size: .
cdr3_aa: CASSSSGTGFANEQFF
cdr3_nt: TGTGCCAGCAGTTCGTCCGGGACAGGGTTCGCGAATGAGCAGTTCTTC

j_call: TRBJ2-1
d_call: TRBD2
v_call: TRBV2
clone_size: .
cdr3_aa: CATKGLAVGYNEQFF
cdr3_nt: TGTGCCACCAAGGGACTAGCGGTTGGATACAATGAGCAGTTCTTC

j_call: TRBJ2-3
d_call: .
v_call: TRBV15
clone_size: .
cdr3_aa: CATAGDPTDTQYF
cdr3_nt: TGTGCCACCGCAGGGGACCCCACGGATACGCAGTATTTT

j_call: TRBJ1-1
d_call: .
v_call: TRBV7-9
clone_size: few
cdr3_aa: CAGRTENTEAFF
cdr3_nt: TGTGCCGGACGGACAGAGAACACTGAAGCTTTCTTT

j_call: TRBJ2-1
d_call: .
v_call: TRBV27
clone_size: .
cdr3_aa: CASSQTPGTFYEQFF
cdr3_nt: TGTGCCAGCAGTCAAACCCCCGGGACTTTTTATGAGCAGTTCTTC

j_call: TRBJ2-5
d_call: .
v_call: TRBV14
clone_size: .
cdr3_aa: CASSQGSGAETQYF
cdr3_nt: TGTGCCAGCAGCCAAGGTTCAGGGGCGGAGACCCAGTACTTC

j_call: TRBJ2-7
d_call: .
v_call: TRBV27
clone_size: .
cdr3_aa: CASSFVGAHEQYF
cdr3_nt: TGTGCCAGCAGTTTCGTGGGAGCCCACGAGCAGTACTTC

j_call: TRBJ2-2
d_call: .
v_call: TRBV7-2
clone_size: .
cdr3_aa: CASSFTANTGELFF
cdr3_nt: TGTGCCAGCAGCTTTACGGCGAACACCGGGGAGCTGTTTTTT

j_call: TRBJ1-5
d_call: TRBD1
v_call: TRBV11-3
clone_size: .
cdr3_aa: CASSLPGTGRSNQPQHF
cdr3_nt: TGTGCCAGCAGCTTACCCGGGACAGGGAGAAGCAATCAGCCCCAGCATTTT

j_call: TRBJ2-1
d_call: TRBD1
v_call: TRBV7-9
clone_size: once
cdr3_aa: CASSGTVYNEQFF
cdr3_nt: TGTGCCAGCAGCGGGACAGTCTACAATGAGCAGTTCTTC

j_call: TRBJ2-1
d_call: TRBD1
v_call: TRBV29-1
clone_size: .
cdr3_aa: CSVDGDRGLDEQFF
cdr3_nt: TGCAGCGTTGACGGGGACAGGGGGCTCGATGAGCAGTTCTTC

j_call: TRBJ2-2
d_call: TRBD1
v_call: TRBV5-1
clone_size: once
cdr3_aa: CASSPGQGELFF
cdr3_nt: TGCGCCAGCAGCCCTGGACAGGGAGAGCTGTTTTTT

j_call: TRBJ1-1
d_call: TRBD1
v_call: TRBV18
clone_size: few
cdr3_aa: CASSLQQGIRTEAFF
cdr3_nt: TGTGCCAGCTCACTACAACAGGGGATCCGCACTGAAGCTTTCTTT

j_call: TRBJ2-5
d_call: TRBD2
v_call: TRBV7-2
clone_size: .
cdr3_aa: CASSLSGRPETQYF
cdr3_nt: TGTGCCAGCAGCCTTAGCGGGAGACCCGAGACCCAGTACTTC

j_call: TRBJ2-7
d_call: .
v_call: TRBV6-5
clone_size: .
cdr3_aa: CASSPPGRESYEQYF
cdr3_nt: TGTGCCAGCAGTCCCCCCGGTAGAGAATCCTACGAGCAGTACTTC

j_call: TRBJ1-2
d_call: .
v_call: TRBV4-2
clone_size: .
cdr3_aa: CASSQNGQTSGYGYTF
cdr3_nt: TGTGCCAGCAGCCAAAATGGACAGACCTCTGGATATGGCTACACCTTC

j_call: TRBJ2-5
d_call: TRBD1
v_call: TRBV7-2
clone_size: .
cdr3_aa: CASSSTGVETQYF
cdr3_nt: TGTGCCAGCAGCTCTACAGGGGTGGAGACCCAGTACTTC

j_call: TRBJ2-1
d_call: .
v_call: TRBV5-1
clone_size: few
cdr3_aa: CASSLAGGGGSKSSYNEQFF
cdr3_nt: TGCGCCAGCAGCTTGGCTGGGGGCGGGGGTTCTAAGAGCTCCTACAATGAGCAGTTCTTC

j_call: TRBJ2-7
d_call: TRBD1
v_call: TRBV10-3
clone_size: .
cdr3_aa: CAISEDRGLNEQYF
cdr3_nt: TGTGCCATCAGTGAGGACAGGGGGCTAAACGAGCAGTACTTC

j_call: TRBJ2-7
d_call: TRBD1
v_call: TRBV6-5
clone_size: .
cdr3_aa: CASSTTGQAREQYF
cdr3_nt: TGTGCCAGCAGCACGACGGGACAGGCACGCGAGCAGTACTTC

j_call: TRBJ2-5
d_call: TRBD2
v_call: TRBV27
clone_size: .
cdr3_aa: CASSLASGRETQYF
cdr3_nt: TGTGCCAGCAGTTTGGCTAGCGGGAGAGAGACCCAGTACTTC

j_call: TRBJ2-5
d_call: .
v_call: TRBV7-9
clone_size: .
cdr3_aa: CASSLTGSETQYF
cdr3_nt: TGTGCCAGCAGTCTTACAGGTAGTGAGACCCAGTACTTC